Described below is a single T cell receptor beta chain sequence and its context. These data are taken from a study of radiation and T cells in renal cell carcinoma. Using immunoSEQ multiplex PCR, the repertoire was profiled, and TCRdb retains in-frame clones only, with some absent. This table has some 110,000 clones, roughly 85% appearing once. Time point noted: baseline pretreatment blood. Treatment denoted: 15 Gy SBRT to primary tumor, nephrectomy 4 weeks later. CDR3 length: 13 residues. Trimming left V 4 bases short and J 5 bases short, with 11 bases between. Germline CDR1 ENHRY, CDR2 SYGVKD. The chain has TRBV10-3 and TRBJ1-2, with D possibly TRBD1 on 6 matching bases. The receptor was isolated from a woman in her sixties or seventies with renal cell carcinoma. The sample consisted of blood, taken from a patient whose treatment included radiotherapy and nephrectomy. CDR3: CAISGGGAYGYTF. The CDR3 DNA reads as TGTGCCATCAGTGGAGGGGGGGCATATGGCTACACCTTC.